The rows below give T cell receptor beta chains drawn from one sample of a study of response to subunit inactivated influenza vaccine. TCRdb redid the calling of the RT-PCR reads with MiXCR, one entry per CDR3 protein. This sample yields 630,000 or so distinct CDR3 sequences, of which 15% to 18% are seen a single time; 11% belongs to the top ten. Specimen: PBMCs from blood, collected roughly 12 days after vaccination. These receptors were taken from a man in his fifties or sixties who received an inactivated influenza vaccine. Both conserved end residues are part of each CDR3. A D gene is named only where the DNA matches it firmly. Size is omitted from some rows. Given values are once, few, many or a class for expanded clones.

D gene	clone size	J gene	V gene	CDR3 DNA	CDR3 protein
TRBD2	many	TRBJ2-3	TRBV2	TGTGCCACACCTGAGAACCTAGCGGGGGTCCCCAGCACAGATACGCAGTATTTT	CATPENLAGVPSTDTQYF
NA	few	TRBJ2-7	TRBV6-2/TRBV6-3	TGTGCCAGCAGTATCCCAAGCCCAGGGGCCTACGAGCAGTACTTC	CASSIPSPGAYEQYF
NA	few	TRBJ1-5	TRBV6-1	TGTGCCAGCAGTGGGGAGCGAGGCAATCAGCCCCAGCATTTT	CASSGERGNQPQHF
NA	few	TRBJ1-4	TRBV6-5	TGTGCCAGCAGTTACCGGTCAGTCGATTCACCAGAAAAACTGTTTTTT	CASSYRSVDSPEKLFF
NA	few	TRBJ1-1	TRBV12-3/TRBV12-4	TGTGCCAGCAAGAGCCAACCAGGGGTTGGGACTGAAGCTTTCTTT	CASKSQPGVGTEAFF
TRBD1	few	TRBJ2-2	TRBV29-1	TGCAGCGTTGGGACAGGGACCGGGGAGCTGTTTTTT	CSVGTGTGELFF
NA	few	TRBJ2-5	TRBV7-9	TGTGCCAGCAGCAAGGCAGGGGCCAGCATTGGGACCCAGTACTTC	CASSKAGASIGTQYF
TRBD2	NA	TRBJ2-7	TRBV28	TGTGCCAGCAGTAACGGGAGGCCCCACGAGCAGTACTTC	CASSNGRPHEQYF
NA	NA	TRBJ2-5	TRBV12-3/TRBV12-4	TGTGCCAGCAGTTTATGGATGGGAGAGACCCAGTACTTC	CASSLWMGETQYF
NA	many	TRBJ2-3	TRBV18	TGTGCCAGCTCACCACCGTTTCACGGGAGCACAGATACGCAGTATTTT	CASSPPFHGSTDTQYF
NA	NA	TRBJ2-1	TRBV6-9	TGTGCCAGCAGCTATTCACCGGGACTGCACAATGAGCAGTTCTTC	CASSYSPGLHNEQFF
NA	few	TRBJ2-7	TRBV7-2	TGTGCCAGCAGCTCCGAGTTTACAGCCTTAAACTACGAGCAGTACTTC	CASSSEFTALNYEQYF
TRBD2	few	TRBJ2-3	TRBV11-2	TGTGCCAGCAGCTTCTACCTTACTAGCGGGGGTGCAGATACGCAGTATTTT	CASSFYLTSGGADTQYF
NA	NA	TRBJ2-1	TRBV19	TGTGCCAGTAGTTCAGGGGGGGGCCTGAATGAGCAGTTCTTC	CASSSGGGLNEQFF
NA	NA	TRBJ1-2	TRBV5-5	TGTGCCAGGGGCCCCGGGCCAGGCAACTATGGCTACACCTTC	CARGPGPGNYGYTF
TRBD2	few	TRBJ2-1	TRBV9	TGTGCCAGCAGCACCTCTAGCGGGGGGGATGAGCAGTTCTTC	CASSTSSGGDEQFF
NA	few	TRBJ1-5	TRBV5-5	TGTGCCAGCAGCGCCGCCGACCAAAATCAGCCCCAGCATTTT	CASSAADQNQPQHF
NA	NA	TRBJ2-7	TRBV4-1	TGCGCCAGCAGCCAAGTCCCCGGGAACTACGAGCAGTACTTC	CASSQVPGNYEQYF
TRBD2	few	TRBJ2-5	TRBV3-1	TGTGCCAGCAGCCAAGATCACCAAGCGGGGAAGACCCAGTACTTC	CASSQDHQAGKTQYF
TRBD2	NA	TRBJ2-7	TRBV6-1	TGTGCCGCCCGGCTAGCGGGAGTTAATGAGCAGTACTTC	CAARLAGVNEQYF
TRBD2	NA	TRBJ2-1	TRBV6-2/TRBV6-3	TGTGCCAGCAGTTACGTGCTAGCGGGTAGCTCCTACAATGAGCAGTTCTTC	CASSYVLAGSSYNEQFF
TRBD1	few	TRBJ2-5	TRBV18	TGTGCCAGCTCACCGGGACAGGGGGCTAGCGGGAGATACTTC	CASSPGQGASGRYF
NA	NA	TRBJ1-1	TRBV7-2	TGTGCCAGCAGCTCCCAGGCACGGAACACTGAAGCTTTCTTT	CASSSQARNTEAFF
NA	NA	TRBJ1-5	TRBV19	TGTGCCAGTAGTATGCGTGGATTCGGCAATCAGCCCCAGCATTTT	CASSMRGFGNQPQHF
NA	many	TRBJ1-1	TRBV11-2	TGTGCCAGCAGTTCCGGCTGGGACACTGAAGCTTTCTTT	CASSSGWDTEAFF
NA	NA	TRBJ2-5	TRBV12-3/TRBV12-4	TGTGCCAGCAGTTATGGGCAGCGGGAGACCCAGTACTTC	CASSYGQRETQYF
NA	many	TRBJ2-1	TRBV12-3/TRBV12-4	TGTGCCAGCAGGCGGGGGCTCCGGGGCGATGAGCAGTTCTTC	CASRRGLRGDEQFF
TRBD2	NA	TRBJ2-2	TRBV20-1	TGCAGTGCTAGGGGGACTAGCGGGAGGATCAACACCGGGGAGCTGTTTTTT	CSARGTSGRINTGELFF
TRBD1	few	TRBJ2-7	TRBV14	TGTGCCAGCAGCCAAGAGACAGGGAGTTTGGGCGAGCAGTACTTC	CASSQETGSLGEQYF
TRBD2	few	TRBJ2-3	TRBV3-1	TGTGCCAGCAGCGGGACTAGCGGGGGAGACACAGATACGCAGTATTTT	CASSGTSGGDTDTQYF
NA	NA	TRBJ1-2	TRBV30	TGTGCCTGGAGTGTACAGGAGGTCTATGGCTACACCTTC	CAWSVQEVYGYTF
NA	few	TRBJ1-3	TRBV4-1	TGCGCCAGCAGCCCCTCCAGGACCGACCACTCTGGAAACACCATATATTTT	CASSPSRTDHSGNTIYF
TRBD1	NA	TRBJ2-3	TRBV20-1	TGCAGTGCTAGCCGGGACAGGGGATACACAGATACGCAGTATTTT	CSASRDRGYTDTQYF
TRBD2	NA	TRBJ2-1	TRBV4-1	TGCGCCAGCAGCCAAGAAGGTAGCGGGGGTCCCTACAATGAGCAGTTCTTC	CASSQEGSGGPYNEQFF
NA	few	TRBJ2-7	TRBV20-1	TGCAGTGCTAGAGATGTGGGCGAGTCCTACGAGCAGTACTTC	CSARDVGESYEQYF
TRBD2	NA	TRBJ2-3	TRBV27	TGTGCCAGCAGTTTAATCAGCGGGAGGGCCGGAGATACGCAGTATTTT	CASSLISGRAGDTQYF
TRBD1	NA	TRBJ1-4	TRBV5-1	TGCGCCAGCAGCGTATCCGGGACAGCAGAAAAACTGTTTTTT	CASSVSGTAEKLFF
NA	few	TRBJ1-1	TRBV5-1	TGCGCCAGCAGCTTGGACAGGTGGGCGAGCACTGAAGCTTTCTTT	CASSLDRWASTEAFF
NA	NA	TRBJ2-4	TRBV10-3	TGTGCCATCAGTGAGTCGGCGGCCAGAGACAGGCGGGACATTCAGTACTTC	CAISESAARDRRDIQYF
TRBD1	NA	TRBJ1-2	TRBV6-1	TGTGCCAGCAGTGAGTGGGGGACAGACGTTAACTATGGCTACACCTTC	CASSEWGTDVNYGYTF
NA	NA	TRBJ2-5	TRBV15	TGTGCCACCAGCAGCGAGGAGGGTAACCAAGAGACCCAGTACTTC	CATSSEEGNQETQYF
NA	few	TRBJ1-1	TRBV7-9	TGTGCCAGCAGGCGAGACGAGGGAGGCGCTGAAGCTTTCTTT	CASRRDEGGAEAFF
NA	NA	TRBJ1-5	TRBV12-3/TRBV12-4	TGTGCCAGCAGTTTGAACAGTCTCAATCAGCCCCAGCATTTT	CASSLNSLNQPQHF
NA	few	TRBJ2-2	TRBV4-2	TGTGCCAGCAGCCAGCGGGACAGAAACACCGGGGAGCTGTTTTTT	CASSQRDRNTGELFF
NA	NA	TRBJ2-3	TRBV18	TGTGCCAGCTCACGGTCGAGGGGACTTTTCACAGATACGCAGTATTTT	CASSRSRGLFTDTQYF
NA	few	TRBJ1-2	TRBV12-3/TRBV12-4	TGTGCCAGCAGTCCTCTTTACAGGGACTACACCTTC	CASSPLYRDYTF